This TCR beta chain was profiled in a study of regulatory T cells in long-lasting Graves disease (dated by TCRdb to 2020 to 2023). For the wider study: Newly diagnosed Graves' disease patients had taken antithyroid drugs for less than 3 months. Patients with persistent Graves' disease were compared with patients with newly diagnosed Graves' disease using TCR sequencing and RNA sequencing of peripheral blood. The study was registered as a clinical trial and conducted in China. A total of about 33 samples were covered by TCR sequencing, comprising some 13 persistent and around 20 newly diagnosed Graves' disease patients.

The library relied on multiplex PCR. The reads were generated on an Illumina HiSeq 4000. iRepertoire HTBI primers and Arm-PCR amplification of CDR3 regions were used to construct TCR beta libraries. Before sequencing, the PCR products underwent gel purification. For the original study's pipeline: Across samples, 55 to 80 TRBV and around 15 TRBJ segments were identified and used for gene usage analysis of CDR3 amino acid clonotypes. COPE and FqMerger were used to merge filtered high-quality paired reads into contigs. BLAST was used to align contigs to the IMGT TRBV, TRBD and TRBJ reference genes, and CDR3 was defined following IMGT. Any clonotype with a frequency above 0.1% was classified as a highly expanded clone. Shannon entropy was used to measure repertoire diversity, and the Gini coefficient was used to measure V-J evenness. Clonotypes shared by more than one individual were considered public. Clones were called with MiXCR by TCRdb after fastp trimmed the public reads at Q25, and only in-frame beta chains were retained. CDR3 protein duplicates are merged, each entry listing the most common genes and DNA. TCRdb, rather than the study authors, made the V and J calls. Counted in this sample were hundreds of thousands of distinct CDR3 sequences; roughly 13% of them appeared once. The top ten clones comprise more than 8.5% of the sample.

On the study overall, not on this receptor specifically: Persistent disease showed preferential use of TRBV28, TRBJ1-2 and TRBJ2-5, whereas newly diagnosed disease favored TRBV20-1 and TRBJ2-1. Compared with newly diagnosed patients, persistent Graves' disease patients had lower TCR Shannon entropy and fewer highly expanded clones, which suggests clonal expansion. The small sample size was acknowledged by the authors as a limitation that may reduce accuracy. Patients with persistent disease shared more public clonotypes (under 3,000) than newly diagnosed patients did (966). Sequencing and analysis were limited to the TCR beta chain. Peripheral blood alone was examined, since thyroid tissue, which constituted the primary lesion, could not be accessed.

Via the germline V gene, CDR1 is SGHVS and CDR2 FQNEAQ. The CDR3 covers 20 residues, taking in both the cysteine and the phenylalanine. Only the CDR3 DNA stays, 60 bases, in frame from base 1. V lost 5 bases and J lost 0 bases, and the count of bases not matched to a germline gene is 12. This clonotype appeared many times. What antigen it recognizes has not been identified. No base quality values were provided; no much bigger clone lies one nucleotide off. The time point label for this specimen denotes: newly diagnosed GD, antithyroid drugs for less than 3 months. For both TCR sequencing and RNA sequencing, RNA was extracted from PBMCs using TRIzol. The diagnosis of Graves' disease was made according to American Thyroid Association guidelines. The patients came from an endocrinology department in Xi'an, China. Each patient gave roughly 8.4 milliliters of peripheral blood, collected in an EDTA anticoagulant tube. PBMCs were isolated by Ficoll Paque Plus density gradient separation without further T cell sorting. An Agilent 2100 Bioanalyzer and agarose gel were used to check RNA quality, while a NanoDrop 2000 measured RNA concentration.

The same data also contributed to another study, on T cells in Graves' hyperthyroidism and ophthalmopathy. The second paper further reports: Stable Graves' hyperthyroidism was defined as the absence of progression to ophthalmopathy over 18 months of follow-up. Hyperthyroidism patients were newly diagnosed, with disease duration under 2 months, and aged 18 to 65 years. Any patient with an uncontrolled infection, another autoimmune disease, pregnancy or lactation was excluded. Diagnoses were established on the basis of clinical symptoms, serum thyroxine and TRAb, thyroid ultrasound, and orbital computed tomography. A first-round RT-PCR of the TCR CDR3 used the HTBI primer set with the Qiagen OneStep RT-PCR kit. Most expanded thyroid clonotypes (frequency above 0.001) were also detected in blood, a finding suggesting that blood repertoires may reflect thyroid immune responses. A model built on a 13 V-J signature distinguished ophthalmopathy from stable hyperthyroidism, reaching 85% to 90% sensitivity and about 81% specificity in cross-validation and 80%/75% in testing. In validation, the model predicted progression to ophthalmopathy with 55% to 71% sensitivity and roughly 72% specificity, a median of approximately 6.7 months before onset. TCR V-J signatures able to tell the groups apart were searched for in a discovery cohort of 90 to 100 patients, of whom 43 had Graves' ophthalmopathy and 55 to 60 had stable Graves' hyperthyroidism. Prospective prediction of ophthalmopathy was tested in an independent validation cohort of approximately 19 hyperthyroidism patients and 17 patients who later progressed to ophthalmopathy. The 75 to 100 discovery patients were randomly split 7:3 into training and test sets. In addition, the study compared T-cell repertoires in thyroid tissue and in blood from five to seven Graves' hyperthyroidism patients. Once sampling was done, hyperthyroidism patients were given methimazole at a starting dose of 30 mg daily, whereas ophthalmopathy patients were given high-dose intravenous methylprednisolone. Libraries were constructed in a second round of multiplex PCR, after which size selection and purification were carried out. Libraries were sequenced paired-end with 100 bp reads on an Illumina HiSeq2000. SOAPnuke was used to process the raw data, removing reads that contained adapters or uncalled bases, had a mean Phred below 15, or lacked an exact match to the constant primer or identifier. High-quality paired reads were merged using COPE v1.2.5, and each unique nucleotide sequence was defined as a clonotype. MiTCR v1.1 was used to align clonotypes to the IMGT TRBV, TRBD and TRBJ reference segments. The analysis included only V-J combinations with a frequency above 0.0001, which together covered 99.2% of the repertoires. A TCS score was defined as the ratio of F50 (clonal expansion) to E x V (chaos), with BLOSUM62-based TCRdist applied between CDR3 peptides within each V-J. Welch's t-statistics and random forest reduced 500 to 550 V-J features to 10 to 15, which were used in a naive Bayes classifier (R e1071). Sample size was not statistically predetermined, and blinding of investigators to group allocation was not performed. According to the paper, TCR Vbeta CDR3 sequencing was carried out on more than 120 peripheral blood samples, which came from approximately 43 ophthalmopathy, around 75 hyperthyroidism and about 17 progressor patients.

The TCR sequence derives from a man aged 25-45 years with Graves disease. Donor details come from another sample of the same person, matched by shared clones. The chain was built from TRBV7-8 and TRBJ2-3; TRBD2 aligns with 15 central bases. This specimen was peripheral blood mononuclear cells (PBMCs), taken at new diagnosis, from a patient treated with antithyroid drugs. The nucleotide sequence is given as TGTGCCAGCAGCGTCTCGGGACTAGCGGGAGGACGAATTAGCACAGATACGCAGTATTTT. Its protein product is CASSVSGLAGGRISTDTQYF.